These 17 T cell receptor beta chains originate from one sample sequenced in a study of T cell changes during pregnancy in multiple sclerosis. Clones were read by immunoSEQ multiplex PCR, and TCRdb kept only the in-frame ones, dropping some. Of under 55,000 clones listed, 93% are singletons. The material was peripheral blood, obtained in the second trimester of pregnancy. Source of these receptors: a female donor with multiple sclerosis, enrolled in a pregnancy study.

This chain uses TRBV4-3 with TRBJ1-3; 9 bases match TRBD1. Unmatched junction bases numbered 4, after V lost 2 bases and J lost 2 bases. This CDR3 has 16 residues. Germline lookup yields CDR1 LGHNA and CDR2 YSLEER. CDR3 nucleotides: TGCGCCAGCAGCCAATCCAGACAGGGGGCTGGAAACACCATATATTTT. Encoded protein: CASSQSRQGAGNTIYF.

The chain has TRBV4-3 and TRBJ2-6; D unclear. CDR1 and CDR2 from the germline V gene are LGHNA and YSLEER. V shed 0 bases and J shed 0 bases, with 6 bases lying between them. The CDR3 spans 16 residues. Here the CDR3 DNA reads TGCGCCAGCAGCCAAGAGACAAACTCTGGGGCCAACGTCCTGACTTTC. This encodes CASSQETNSGANVLTF.

This clone has only one observation. The V and J genes are TRBV6-1 and TRBJ2-3; 8 nucleotides align to TRBD1. Germline lookup yields CDR1 MNHNS and CDR2 SASEGT. The CDR3 has 14 residues. Trimming removed 7 bases from V and 6 bases from J; junction bases left unmatched: 9. CDR3 coding DNA: TGTGCCAGCAACCTCCAGGGGGCAGGCGATACGCAGTATTTT. Its translation: CASNLQGAGDTQYF.

The chain combines TRBV28 with TRBJ1-1, with 10 positions matching TRBD1. Trimming cost V 3 bases and J 5 bases; bases outside gene matches: 6. This CDR3 has 15 residues. Germline CDR1 is MDHEN and CDR2 is SYDVKM. The CDR3 spells CASSLMTGGLTEAFF. CDR3 sequence (DNA): TGTGCCAGCAGTTTGATGACAGGGGGCTTGACTGAAGCTTTCTTT.

The chain joins TRBV5-4 to TRBJ2-5; TRBD2 matches at 8 bases. Germline V CDR1 and CDR2: SGHNT, YYREEE (reference sequence). With V trimmed by 0 bases and J by 4 bases, 8 bases remained unmatched. The CDR3 loop spans 16 amino acids. The CDR3 nucleotides read TGTGCCAGCAGCTTGGCCGGGACTAGTCTTGGAGAGACCCAGTACTTC. Residues: CASSLAGTSLGETQYF.

This clone was counted between two and nine times. The rearrangement joins TRBV4-2 to TRBJ1-1; D is undetermined. The length of the CDR3 is 14 residues. The ends were cut back, 6 bases at V and 0 bases at J, with 11 bases in the middle. Germline assignment: CDR1 LGHNA and CDR2 YNFKEQ. The CDR3 nucleotides read TGTGCCAGCAGACTAGGAGAGGTGAACACTGAAGCTTTCTTT. Translating gives CASRLGEVNTEAFF.

This clone was observed a few times. The rearrangement uses TRBV4-3 and TRBJ2-3; 8 bases align to TRBD2. Germline V CDR1 and CDR2: LGHNA, YSLEER. J was trimmed by 4 bases and V by 2 bases; bases with no gene match: 8. CDR3 length: 16 amino acids. The CDR3 here is CASSQTPSGRADTQYF. In DNA form, the CDR3 reads TGCGCCAGCAGCCAAACACCCAGCGGGAGAGCAGATACGCAGTATTTT.

The V gene is TRBV14, the J gene TRBJ2-3, with 10 positions matching TRBD2. V lost 0 bases, J lost 3 bases, and 9 bases stayed unmatched. Germline CDR1 SGHDN, CDR2 FVKESK. The CDR3 contains 18 residues. Here the CDR3 reads CASSQDWVASGSTDTQYF. The CDR3, as DNA: TGTGCCAGCAGCCAAGATTGGGTCGCTAGCGGGAGTACAGATACGCAGTATTTT.

This chain connects TRBV18 to TRBJ2-3; a possible D gene is TRBD2 (6 bases). Trimming took off 6 bases at V and 9 bases at J, with 16 bases between the two ends. CDR1 is KGHSH and CDR2 is LQKENI in the germline V gene. The CDR3 covers 13 residues. The CDR3 reads CASSRTKSNTQYF. CDR3 sequence (DNA): TGTGCCAGCTCCCGGACTAAATCGAACACGCAGTATTTT.

The chain couples TRBV11-2 to TRBJ1-1; D gene uncertain. Germline V gene sequence: CDR1 SGHAT, CDR2 FQNNGV. This CDR3 has 14 residues. V was pared by 0 bases and J by 3 bases, with 8 bases between. The CDR3 loop is CASSLDGPDTEAFF. The CDR3 DNA is TGTGCCAGCAGCTTAGACGGTCCGGACACTGAAGCTTTCTTT.

The rearrangement uses TRBV19 and TRBJ2-3; 9 bases are a match to TRBD1. Germline V CDR1 and CDR2: LNHDA, SQIVND (reference sequence). This CDR3 region has 14 residues. The ends lost 8 bases at V and 2 bases at J; junction bases unmatched: 5. Written as DNA, the CDR3 is TGTGCCAGTGTTGGGACAGGGTTCACAGATACGCAGTATTTT. Translated: CASVGTGFTDTQYF. The complete variable domain, with remaining parts taken from reference TRBV19 and TRBJ2-3, reads DGGITQSPKYLFRKEGQNVTLSCEQNLNHDAMYWYRQDPGQGLRLIYYSQIVNDFQKGDIAEGYSVSREKKESFPLTVTSAQKNPTAFYLCASVGTGFTDTQYFGPGTRLTVL.

The rearrangement links TRBV19 to TRBJ1-1; 8 bases agree with TRBD1. With V trimmed by 8 bases and J by 1 base, 6 bases remained unmatched. The CDR3 has 14 residues. Germline loops: CDR1 LNHDA, CDR2 SQIVND (reference sequence). The CDR3 DNA reads as TGTGCCAGTTCTTGGGGACAGGAGAACACTGAAGCTTTCTTT. This codes for CASSWGQENTEAFF.

The chain has TRBV30 and TRBJ1-5; D is unresolved. Trimming shortened V by 2 bases and J by 0 bases, and 5 bases separated the two germline ends. The CDR3 is 13 residues long. The germline V gene has CDR1 GTSNPN and CDR2 SVGIG (reference sequence). The CDR3 is CAWSSFSNQPQHF. CDR3 coding DNA: TGTGCCTGGAGTAGCTTTAGCAATCAGCCCCAGCATTTT.

The chain employs TRBV14 and TRBJ2-2; D gene ambiguous. Germline V lookup: CDR1 SGHDN, CDR2 FVKESK. The CDR3 loop spans 15 amino acids. V lost 1 base and J lost 2, with 8 bases in between. The CDR3 reads CASSQAHRNTGELFF. CDR3 in DNA: TGTGCCAGCAGCCAAGCTCACAGAAACACCGGGGAGCTGTTTTTT.

This clone has more than one count but fewer than ten. This chain connects TRBV19 to TRBJ1-1; possibly TRBD1 for D (6 bases). V was shortened by 6 bases and J by 0 bases, with 17 bases between the two germline ends. The CDR3 consists of 16 residues. Germline CDR1 reads LNHDA; CDR2 reads SQIVND (reference sequence). This chain's CDR3 is CASSYSGVGMNTEAFF. Written as DNA, the CDR3 is TGTGCCAGTAGCTATTCAGGGGTTGGCATGAACACTGAAGCTTTCTTT. The full variable domain, with the rest looked up from reference TRBV19 and TRBJ1-1, is DGGITQSPKYLFRKEGQNVTLSCEQNLNHDAMYWYRQDPGQGLRLIYYSQIVNDFQKGDIAEGYSVSREKKESFPLTVTSAQKNPTAFYLCASSYSGVGMNTEAFFGQGTRLTVV.

The gene calls are TRBV27 and TRBJ2-1, with TRBD2 matching over 10 bases. The CDR3 loop spans 19 amino acids. In germline, CDR1 is MNHEY, CDR2 SMNVEV (reference sequence). With 3 bases clipped from V and 0 bases from J, the junction kept 11 bases outside the gene matches. CDR3 sequence: CASSFIGAGGVSSYNEQFF. The CDR3 bases are TGTGCCAGCAGTTTCATCGGAGCGGGAGGGGTGTCCTCCTACAATGAGCAGTTCTTC.

The chain couples TRBV6-5 to TRBJ2-5; D might be TRBD2 (6 bases). The germline gives CDR1 MNHEY, CDR2 SVGAGI. V was shortened by 3 bases and J by 5 bases, with 10 bases between the two germline ends. CDR3 length: 13 residues. CDR3 loop: CASSYGGWETQYF. CDR3 nucleotide sequence: TGTGCCAGCAGTTATGGGGGGTGGGAGACCCAGTACTTC.